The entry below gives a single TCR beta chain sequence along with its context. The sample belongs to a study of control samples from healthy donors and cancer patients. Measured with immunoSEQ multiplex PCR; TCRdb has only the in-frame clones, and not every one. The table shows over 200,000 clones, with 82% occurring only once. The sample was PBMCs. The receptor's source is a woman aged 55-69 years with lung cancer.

The CDR3 spells CASSWTGTNTEAFF. The DNA for the CDR3 is TGTGCCAGTAGTTGGACGGGGACGAACACTGAAGCTTTCTTT. V and J are TRBV19 and TRBJ1-1, with TRBD1 as a possible D gene (5 bases). V shed 5 bases and J shed 1 base, with 11 bases lying between them. The CDR3 length is 14 residues. CDR1 is LNHDA and CDR2 is SQIVND in the germline V gene (reference sequence). Full variable domain (remainder filled in from reference TRBV19 and TRBJ1-1): DGGITQSPKYLFRKEGQNVTLSCEQNLNHDAMYWYRQDPGQGLRLIYYSQIVNDFQKGDIAEGYSVSREKKESFPLTVTSAQKNPTAFYLCASSWTGTNTEAFFGQGTRLTVV.